Each of the 21 T cell receptor beta chains below was sequenced from the same sample in a study of CD8 T cells in Susac syndrome. Random hexamers were used to reverse transcribe an amount of roughly 0.45 to 1 ug RNA. TCRdb recomputed calls from the immunoSEQ multiplex PCR reads with MiXCR, one row per CDR3 protein. Of 150,000 to 200,000 distinct CDR3 sequences listed, approximately 92% were seen once; the top ten hold approximately 0.14%. Specimen: CD4+ T cells from PBMCs. The receptors derive from a human donor in good health.

The genes are TRBV11-2 and TRBJ1-2; D gene unclear. Germline values: CDR1 SGHAT, CDR2 FQNNGV. This CDR3 contains 13 residues. V shed 1 base and J shed 7 bases, with 10 bases lying between them. The CDR3 DNA follows: TGTGCCAGCAGCTTAGCAGGCGCCGGTGGCTACACCTTC. As protein: CASSLAGAGGYTF.

The J gene is TRBJ1-4, the V gene TRBV4-2; 7 bases fit TRBD1. Germline CDR1 reads LGHNA; CDR2 reads YNFKEQ. This CDR3 comprises 17 residues. The V and J ends lost 0 bases and 7 bases, in that order; junction bases with no gene match: 11. The CDR3 DNA sequence: TGTGCCAGCAGCCAAGAAGAGACAGGGCTAGAAAGTGAAAAACTGTTTTTT. Residues: CASSQEETGLESEKLFF.

This chain joins TRBV5-1 and TRBJ2-1; 13 nucleotides align to TRBD2. The CDR3 covers 18 residues. CDR1 is SGHRS, CDR2 YFSETQ, per germline. With 4 bases clipped from V and 0 bases from J, the junction kept 7 bases outside the gene matches. The DNA of the CDR3 is TGCGCCAGCAGCCTAAGGACTAGCGGGGGAGACTCCTACAATGAGCAGTTCTTC. Amino acid sequence: CASSLRTSGGDSYNEQFF. The full variable domain, its missing parts supplied by reference TRBV5-1 and TRBJ2-1, is KAGVTQTPRYLIKTRGQQVTLSCSPISGHRSVSWYQQTPGQGLQFLFEYFSETQRNKGNFPGRFSGRQFSNSRSEMNVSTLELGDSALYLCASSLRTSGGDSYNEQFFGPGTRLTVL.

This clonotype has just one count. The chain links TRBV5-6 to TRBJ1-1; D gene unclear. Germline CDR1 and CDR2: SGHDT and YYEEEE. Trimming left V 2 bases short and J 1 base short, with 15 bases between. The CDR3 spans 16 residues. CDR3 region: CASSFGLFRRNTEAFF. Here the CDR3 DNA reads TGTGCCAGCAGCTTTGGTCTTTTCAGAAGGAACACTGAAGCTTTCTTT. The whole variable domain, filled in from reference TRBV5-6 and TRBJ1-1, reads DAGVTQSPTHLIKTRGQQVTLRCSPKSGHDTVSWYQQALGQGPQFIFQYYEEEERQRGNFPDRFSGHQFPNYSSELNVNALLLGDSALYLCASSFGLFRRNTEAFFGQGTRLTVV.

The J gene is TRBJ2-3, the V gene TRBV7-2; D is unresolved. This CDR3 has 13 amino acids. Deletions cut 5 bases from V and 5 bases from J, with 11 bases between. CDR1 is SGHTA, CDR2 FQGNSA, per germline. This CDR3 is CASSPPGLDTQYF. In DNA, the CDR3 is TGTGCCAGCAGCCCCCCCGGGTTAGATACGCAGTATTTT.

The chain couples TRBV5-1 to TRBJ1-2; a weak D match, TRBD1 (6 bases). This CDR3 is built from 13 residues. V was cut by 4 bases and J by 8 bases, with 15 bases left in between. Germline V gene sequence: CDR1 SGHRS, CDR2 YFSETQ. The CDR3 spells CASSQDSYFGYTF. In nucleotides, the CDR3 is TGCGCCAGCAGCCAGGACAGTTACTTCGGCTACACCTTC.

CDR3 residues: CASSLGRYNEKLFF. In nucleotides, the CDR3 is TGTGCCAGCAGCTTGGGCCGATATAATGAAAAACTGTTTTTT. V is TRBV7-2 and J is TRBJ1-4; D not resolved. The V gene's germline CDR1 is SGHTA and CDR2 FQGNSA. Trimming cost V 3 bases and J 4 bases, with 9 bases left between them. The CDR3 covers 14 residues.

The CDR3 sequence is CASSLEVYDTQYF. Here the CDR3 DNA reads TGCGCCAGCAGCTTGGAGGTGTATGATACGCAGTATTTT. The chain employs TRBV5-1 and TRBJ2-3; D unclear. V was clipped by 0 bases and J by 6 bases, with 8 bases between them. This CDR3 has 13 residues. Germline V gene lookup returns CDR1 SGHRS and CDR2 YFSETQ.

V is TRBV29-1 and J is TRBJ1-1; the match to TRBD1 covers 7 bases. V lost 6 bases and J lost 6; bases outside the gene matches: 7. Germline CDR1 is SQVTM and CDR2 is ANQGSEA. The CDR3 contains 12 residues. The CDR3 nucleotides read TGCAGCGTGGTGACAGGGTGGGCTGAAGCTTTCTTT. Translating it yields CSVVTGWAEAFF. The full variable domain, its missing parts supplied by reference TRBV29-1 and TRBJ1-1, is SAVISQKPSRDICQRGTSLTIQCQVDSQVTMMFWYRQQPGQSLTLIATANQGSEATYESGFVIDKFPISRPNLTFSTLTVSNMSPEDSSIYLCSVVTGWAEAFFGQGTRLTVV.

This clonotype is a singleton in its sample. V and J are TRBV29-1 and TRBJ2-1; perhaps TRBD1 as D (5 bases). The CDR3 length is 13 residues. Germline V gives CDR1 SQVTM, CDR2 ANQGSEA. V dropped 4 bases and J dropped 1 base, with 8 bases sitting between them. The CDR3 DNA reads as TGCAGCGTTGTCAGGACATCCTACAATGAGCAGTTCTTC. Translating it yields CSVVRTSYNEQFF.

V is TRBV5-1 and J is TRBJ1-5; the match to TRBD1 covers 11 bases. CDR1 and CDR2 (germline): SGHRS, YFSETQ. After removal of 5 bases from V and 3 bases from J, the junction contained 4 bases not matched to a gene. The CDR3 loop spans 15 amino acids. In nucleotides, the CDR3 is TGCGCCAGCAGACGGGACAGGGGGGACAATCAGCCCCAGCATTTT. Translation gives CASRRDRGDNQPQHF.

Concerning this clonotype: At one boundary the junction diverges from the germline segment, which might be a read error. The chain is built from TRBV12-3 or TRBV12-4 and TRBJ1-1; 10 positions match TRBD1. CDR3 length equals 12 residues. CDR3 nucleotides: TGTGCCAGCAGTTTAGGGAGGGACAGGGGAATCTTT. Translation: CASSLGRDRGIF.

This chain joins TRBV7-9 and TRBJ1-1, with D possibly TRBD1 on 5 matching bases. V was pared by 5 bases and J by 4 bases, with 23 bases between. Germline CDR1 SEHNR, CDR2 FQNEAQ (reference sequence). This CDR3 spans 17 amino acids. CDR3 sequence reads: CASSLGTTAITGTEAFF. CDR3 bases: TGTGCCAGCAGCCTCGGGACGACGGCAATTACGGGCACTGAAGCTTTCTTT. Complete variable domain (other parts from reference TRBV7-9 and TRBJ1-1): DTGVSQNPRHKITKRGQNVTFRCDPISEHNRLYWYRQTLGQGPEFLTYFQNEAQLEKSRLLSDRFSAERPKGSFSTLEIQRTEQGDSAMYLCASSLGTTAITGTEAFFGQGTRLTVV.

J is TRBJ1-4 and V is TRBV6-1; D is possibly TRBD1 (5 bases). CDR3 size: 14 residues. Germline values: CDR1 MNHNS, CDR2 SASEGT. Between the trimmed V and J ends, which lost 2 bases and 7 bases, there was a span of 11 bases. CDR3 protein: CASSERGLGEKLFF. The CDR3 DNA reads TGTGCCAGCAGTGAACGGGGGTTAGGTGAAAAACTGTTTTTT.

This sequence joins TRBV30 and TRBJ2-3, with D hard to call. CDR1 is GTSNPN and CDR2 is SVGIG in the germline V gene (reference sequence). The CDR3 covers 12 residues. V dropped 0 bases and J dropped 3 bases, with 4 bases sitting between them. This CDR3 reads CAWSVRTDTQYF. Written as DNA, the CDR3 is TGTGCCTGGAGTGTACGGACAGATACGCAGTATTTT. Full variable domain (missing parts from reference TRBV30 and TRBJ2-3): SQTIHQWPATLVQPVGSPLSLECTVEGTSNPNLYWYRQAAGRGLQLLFYSVGIGQISSEVPQNLSASRPQDRQFILSSKKLLLSDSGFYLCAWSVRTDTQYFGPGTRLTVL.

Here the CDR3 DNA reads TGCAGTGCTCCGCGTCTTCTCGACGAGCAGTACTTC. It is translated as CSAPRLLDEQYF. The chain uses TRBV20-1 and TRBJ2-7; D is uncertain. Trimming pared 5 bases from V and 5 bases from J, leaving 13 bases between. The CDR3 spans 12 residues. Germline-derived CDR1 and CDR2 are DFQATT and SNEGSKA (reference sequence).

This chain uses TRBV12-3 or TRBV12-4 with TRBJ2-7; TRBD2 might be the D (6 bases). With 5 bases removed from V and 7 bases from J, the gap between germline ends came to 15 bases. The CDR3 loop spans 13 amino acids. This CDR3 is CASSGRSAGEQYF. CDR3 sequence (DNA): TGTGCCAGCAGTGGACGCTCGGCGGGAGAGCAGTACTTC.

This clonotype was found once. CDR3 amino acids: CAWTTYNEQFF. The CDR3 nucleotides read TGTGCCTGGACTACGTACAATGAGCAGTTCTTC. This chain connects TRBV30 to TRBJ2-1; D gene unclear. Trimming removed 4 bases at V and 4 bases at J, with 5 bases between. CDR1 and CDR2 from the germline V gene are GTSNPN and SVGIG (reference sequence). The CDR3 is 11 amino acids. The full variable domain, in which reference TRBV30 and TRBJ2-1 provide the parts outside the CDR3, is SQTIHQWPATLVQPVGSPLSLECTVEGTSNPNLYWYRQAAGRGLQLLFYSVGIGQISSEVPQNLSASRPQDRQFILSSKKLLLSDSGFYLCAWTTYNEQFFGPGTRLTVL.

This clonotype was seen a single time. V and J are TRBV7-2 and TRBJ1-1; 9 nucleotides agree with TRBD1. Trimming at V came to 2 bases and at J to 5 bases, leaving 6 bases not matched to a gene. CDR3 length: 15 residues. CDR1 SGHTA and CDR2 FQGNSA come from the germline V gene. CDR3 bases: TGTGCCAGCAGCTTATTAACAGGGGGCGGAACTGAAGCTTTCTTT. It translates to CASSLLTGGGTEAFF.

This chain connects TRBV9 to TRBJ2-5; 11 bases agree with TRBD2. Germline CDR1 is SGDLS and CDR2 is YYNGEE. V lost 2 bases and J lost 1; bases outside the gene matches: 1. This CDR3 comprises 15 residues. The CDR3, as DNA: TGTGCCAGCAGCGTCGGGACTAGCGGCCAAGAGACCCAGTACTTC. Protein product: CASSVGTSGQETQYF.

This clonotype has just one count. This rearrangement joins TRBV20-1 to TRBJ2-5, with no clear D. V lost 0 bases to trimming and J lost 5 bases, with 10 bases between them. Germline V lookup: CDR1 DFQATT, CDR2 SNEGSKA (reference sequence). CDR3 length: 13 residues. CDR3 region: CSARDKARETQYF. Written as DNA, the CDR3 is TGCAGTGCTAGAGATAAAGCTAGGGAGACCCAGTACTTC.